A selection of T cell receptor beta chains follows, all from one sample in a study of blood T cell repertoires in COVID-19. Generated by immunoSEQ multiplex PCR, the TCRdb table keeps only in-frame clones and is missing some. The data contain roughly 150,000 clones, about four fifths of them singletons. Sequencing was done on a sample of peripheral blood. The receptor set was obtained from a human donor in a cohort sampled during active COVID-19. The CDR3 runs from the conserved cysteine through the conserved F or W. The D gene is left open where the match is weak. For some rows the clone size is stated as once, few or many, or as a class when expanded; others skip it.

-	TRBV28	TRBJ1-1	-	TGTGCCAGCAGTACCCCTCTTTGGCAGGCGAACACTGAAGCTTTCTTT	CASSTPLWQANTEAFF
-	TRBV19	TRBJ1-5	TRBD1	TGTGCCAGTAGCGCCGACAGGGGTGGCAATCAGCCCCAGCATTTT	CASSADRGGNQPQHF
-	TRBV10-1	TRBJ2-3	TRBD2	TGCGCCAGCAGTGAGTCGGGGGGGGGAAGCACAGATACGCAGTATTTT	CASSESGGGSTDTQYF
-	TRBV27	TRBJ1-6	TRBD1	TGTGCCAGCAGCGTTCTAGGGGGCTTGGATTCACCCCTCCACTTT	CASSVLGGLDSPLHF
-	TRBV4-1	TRBJ2-3	-	TGCGCCAGCAGCCAGGGGAGGACAGATACGCAGTATTTT	CASSQGRTDTQYF
-	TRBV28	TRBJ1-2	-	TGTGCCAGCAGTTTTCTATTTTTTTCAGGGTTGGGCGGCTACACCTTC	CASSFLFFSGLGGYTF
-	TRBV5-6	TRBJ1-1	TRBD1	TGTGCCAGCAGCCTGTGGGACAGGGGGTTCACTGAAGCTTTCTTT	CASSLWDRGFTEAFF
-	TRBV13	TRBJ1-6	-	TGTGCCAGCAGCCCTCGAACAGGCGGCAATTCACCCCTCCACTTT	CASSPRTGGNSPLHF
-	TRBV4-2	TRBJ2-7	TRBD1	TGTGCCAGCAGCCCGGACAGGAACTCCTACGAGCAGTACTTC	CASSPDRNSYEQYF
-	TRBV27	TRBJ1-1	-	TGTGCCAGCAGTTTCAGGCAGAACACTGAAGCTTTCTTT	CASSFRQNTEAFF
-	TRBV18	TRBJ2-1	TRBD1	TGTGCCAGCTCACCGAGCCGGGACAGACCTAATGAGCAGTTCTTC	CASSPSRDRPNEQFF
-	TRBV27	TRBJ1-6	-	TGTGCCAGCAGCACAGGCCGCTGGGTTTCACCCCTCCACTTT	CASSTGRWVSPLHF
once	TRBV7-6	TRBJ1-3	-	TGTGCCAGCAGCCTAGCCGGGCAGGGGCTGCAATTAGGAAACACCATATATTTT	CASSLAGQGLQLGNTIYF
-	TRBV5-1	TRBJ1-5	-	TGCGCCAGCAGCACAACAGGTCTTCATCAGCCCCAGCATTTT	CASSTTGLHQPQHF
-	TRBV2	TRBJ2-7	TRBD1	TGTGCCAGCAGTGAAACAGGGGTGTACTTC	CASSETGVYF
once	TRBV6-5	TRBJ2-3	TRBD1	TGTGCCAGCAGGACCGGGACAGGGGATACGCAGTATTTT	CASRTGTGDTQYF
-	TRBV5-4	TRBJ2-1	TRBD1	TGTGCCAGCAGCCGAGGACAGGGTGAGAATGAGCAGTTCTTC	CASSRGQGENEQFF
few	TRBV27	TRBJ1-6	TRBD1	TGTGCCAGCAGACCACAGGACAGGGGGCGGTATTCACCCCTCCACTTT	CASRPQDRGRYSPLHF